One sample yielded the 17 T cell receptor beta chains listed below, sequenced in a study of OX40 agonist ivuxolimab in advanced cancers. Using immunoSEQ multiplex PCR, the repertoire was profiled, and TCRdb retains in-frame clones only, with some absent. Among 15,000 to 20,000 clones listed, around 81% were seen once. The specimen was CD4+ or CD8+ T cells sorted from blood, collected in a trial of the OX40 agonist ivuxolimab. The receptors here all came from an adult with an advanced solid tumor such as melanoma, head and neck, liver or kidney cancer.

The CDR3 is CATGEGGYYNEQFF. In nucleotides, the CDR3 is TGTGCCACTGGGGAGGGGGGATACTACAATGAGCAGTTCTTC. This sequence joins TRBV7-6 and TRBJ2-1; D possibly corresponds to TRBD2 (7 bases). The CDR3 is made up of 14 amino acids. V was pared by 10 bases and J by 3 bases, with 16 bases between. CDR1 is SGHVS, CDR2 FNYEAQ, per germline.

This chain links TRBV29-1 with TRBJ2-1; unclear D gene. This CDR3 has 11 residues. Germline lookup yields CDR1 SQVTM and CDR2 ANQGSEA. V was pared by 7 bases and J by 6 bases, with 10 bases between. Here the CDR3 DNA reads TGCAGCGCGGCTCAGATCAATGAGCAGTTCTTC. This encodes CSAAQINEQFF.

The CDR3, as DNA: TGTGCCAGCAGACTTCACGCGGGAGCGGTGGAAGAGACCCAGTACTTC. The encoded protein is CASRLHAGAVEETQYF. V and J are TRBV27 and TRBJ2-5; TRBD2 matches 7 bases. This CDR3 region has 16 residues. The J segment lost 3 bases and the V segment lost 6 bases, leaving 13 bases of the junction unmatched. Per germline, CDR1 MNHEY and CDR2 SMNVEV (reference sequence).

The CDR3 coding sequence is TGTGCCAGTAGTATCTCCCTAGGCACCGGGGAGCTGTTTTTT. Translating gives CASSISLGTGELFF. This rearrangement joins TRBV19 to TRBJ2-2, with D unclear. This CDR3 is built from 14 residues. The V end was cut by 3 bases, the J end by 4 bases, with 9 bases between. Per the germline V gene, CDR1 is LNHDA and CDR2 is SQIVND (reference sequence).

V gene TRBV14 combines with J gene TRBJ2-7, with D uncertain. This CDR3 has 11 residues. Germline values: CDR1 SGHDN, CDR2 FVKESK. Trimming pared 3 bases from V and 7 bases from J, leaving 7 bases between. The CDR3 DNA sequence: TGTGCCAGCAGCCATGGGTTTGAGCAGTACTTC. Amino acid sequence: CASSHGFEQYF. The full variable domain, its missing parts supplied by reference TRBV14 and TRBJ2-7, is EAGVTQFPSHSVIEKGQTVTLRCDPISGHDNLYWYRRVMGKEIKFLLHFVKESKQDESGMPNNRFLAERTGGTYSTLKVQPAELEDSGVYFCASSHGFEQYFGPGTRLTVT.

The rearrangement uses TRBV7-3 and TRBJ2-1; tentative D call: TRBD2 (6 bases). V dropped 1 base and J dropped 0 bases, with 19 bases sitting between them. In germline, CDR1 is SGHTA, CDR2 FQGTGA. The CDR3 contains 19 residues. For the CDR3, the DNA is TGTGCCAGCAGCTTAATTCCCCCTCTAGCGTTGAGCTCCTACAATGAGCAGTTCTTC. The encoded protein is CASSLIPPLALSSYNEQFF.

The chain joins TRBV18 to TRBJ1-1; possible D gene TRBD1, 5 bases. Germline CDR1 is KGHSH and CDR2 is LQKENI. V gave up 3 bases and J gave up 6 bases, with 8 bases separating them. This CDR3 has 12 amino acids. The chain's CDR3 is CASSPGDAEAFF. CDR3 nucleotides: TGTGCCAGCTCACCCGGGGACGCTGAAGCTTTCTTT.

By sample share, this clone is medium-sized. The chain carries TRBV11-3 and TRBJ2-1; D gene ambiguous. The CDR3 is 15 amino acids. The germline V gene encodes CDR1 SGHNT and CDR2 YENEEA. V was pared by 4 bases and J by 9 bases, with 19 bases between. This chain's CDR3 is CASSSRLQADGEQFF. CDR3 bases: TGTGCCAGCAGCTCGAGACTCCAGGCCGATGGTGAGCAGTTCTTC. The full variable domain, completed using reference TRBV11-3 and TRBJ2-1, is EAGVVQSPRYKIIEKKQPVAFWCNPISGHNTLYWYLQNLGQGPELLIRYENEEAVDDSQLPKDRFSAERLKGVDSTLKIQPAELGDSAVYLCASSSRLQADGEQFFGPGTRLTVL.

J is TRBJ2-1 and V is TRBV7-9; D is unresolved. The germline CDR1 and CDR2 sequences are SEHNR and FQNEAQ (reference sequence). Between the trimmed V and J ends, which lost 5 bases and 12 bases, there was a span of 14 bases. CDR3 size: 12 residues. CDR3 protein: CASSPPGWSQFF. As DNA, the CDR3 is TGTGCCAGCAGCCCTCCCGGGTGGTCGCAGTTCTTC.

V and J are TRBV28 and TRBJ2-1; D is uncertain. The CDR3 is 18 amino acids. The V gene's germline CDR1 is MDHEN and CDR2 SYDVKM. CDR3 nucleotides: TGTGCAACCAAGGTCAACAGACCAAGGTACTCTTCCTACAATGAGCAGTTCTTC. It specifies CATKVNRPRYSSYNEQFF.

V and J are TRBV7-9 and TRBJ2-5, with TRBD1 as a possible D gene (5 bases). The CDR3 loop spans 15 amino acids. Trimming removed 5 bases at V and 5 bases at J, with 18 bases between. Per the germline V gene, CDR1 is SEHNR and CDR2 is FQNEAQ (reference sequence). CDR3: CASSPRQHPAETQYF. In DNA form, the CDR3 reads TGTGCCAGCAGCCCTCGACAGCATCCCGCGGAGACCCAGTACTTC.

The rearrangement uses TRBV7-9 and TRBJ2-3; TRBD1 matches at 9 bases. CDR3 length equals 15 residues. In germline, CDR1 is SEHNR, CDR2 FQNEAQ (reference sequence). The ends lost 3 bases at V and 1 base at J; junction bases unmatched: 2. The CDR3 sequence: CASSFRDRGTDTQYF. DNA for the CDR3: TGTGCCAGCAGCTTCCGGGACAGGGGCACAGATACGCAGTATTTT.

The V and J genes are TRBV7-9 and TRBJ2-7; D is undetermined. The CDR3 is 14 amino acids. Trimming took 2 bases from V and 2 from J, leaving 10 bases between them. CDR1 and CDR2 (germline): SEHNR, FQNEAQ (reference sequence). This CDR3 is CASSLPGRAYEQYF. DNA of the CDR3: TGTGCCAGCAGCTTACCGGGCAGAGCCTACGAGCAGTACTTC. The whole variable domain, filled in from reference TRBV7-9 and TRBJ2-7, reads DTGVSQNPRHKITKRGQNVTFRCDPISEHNRLYWYRQTLGQGPEFLTYFQNEAQLEKSRLLSDRFSAERPKGSFSTLEIQRTEQGDSAMYLCASSLPGRAYEQYFGPGTRLTVT.

This chain's CDR3 is CATPMGGNEKLFF. The CDR3 bases are TGCGCCACCCCAATGGGCGGTAATGAAAAACTGTTTTTT. The rearrangement uses TRBV23-1 and TRBJ1-4, with D uncertain. TRBV23-1 counts as an open reading frame of uncertain function. The CDR3 runs 13 residues. Trimming removed 10 bases from V and 4 bases from J, with 13 bases in between.

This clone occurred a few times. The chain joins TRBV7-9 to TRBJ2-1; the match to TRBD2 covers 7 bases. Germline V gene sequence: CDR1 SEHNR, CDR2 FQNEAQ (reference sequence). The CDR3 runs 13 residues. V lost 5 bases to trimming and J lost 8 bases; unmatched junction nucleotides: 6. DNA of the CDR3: TGTGCCAGCAGCCCCTCAGGGAGGGATGAGCAGTTCTTC. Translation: CASSPSGRDEQFF.

This CDR3 reads CSVPGDTGELFF. Here the CDR3 DNA reads TGCAGCGTTCCAGGGGACACCGGGGAGCTGTTTTTT. This chain connects TRBV29-1 to TRBJ2-2, with D possibly TRBD1 on 6 matching bases. V lost 5 bases and J lost 3, with 7 bases in between. Germline CDR1 is SQVTM and CDR2 is ANQGSEA. The CDR3 loop spans 12 amino acids.

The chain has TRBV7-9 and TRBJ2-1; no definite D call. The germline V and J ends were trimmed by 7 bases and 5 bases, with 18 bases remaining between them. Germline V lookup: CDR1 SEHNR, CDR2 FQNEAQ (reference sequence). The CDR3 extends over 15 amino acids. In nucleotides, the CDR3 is TGTGCCAGCACCAGTCCTGGTGGTGGAGACAATGAGCAGTTCTTC. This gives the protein CASTSPGGGDNEQFF.